The clone carrying this T cell receptor beta chain was detected only once. TCRdb's table, derived via immunoSEQ multiplex PCR, lists solely in-frame clones and lacks some. The sample has some 120,000 clones, about 70% seen once. This entry is derived from a study of blood T cell repertoires in COVID-19. Turning to the study itself: Sites across the United States, Italy and Spain contributed samples from acute and convalescent COVID-19. The cDNA or gDNA used as material had been derived from T cells, B-cell-depleted T cells, or PBMCs.

Trimming shortened V by 1 base and J by 5 bases, and 14 bases separated the two germline ends. CDR1 is MGHRA and CDR2 is YSYEKL in the germline V gene. The CDR3 spans 15 residues. Sequencing input: peripheral blood. This receptor was identified in a woman between 65 and 79 years old with acute or convalescent COVID-19. The chain couples TRBV4-1 to TRBJ2-5; TRBD1 might be the D (6 bases). For the CDR3, the DNA is TGCGCCAGCAGCCAAGGAACAGGGCCGGGGGAGACCCAGTACTTC. Translation gives CASSQGTGPGETQYF.